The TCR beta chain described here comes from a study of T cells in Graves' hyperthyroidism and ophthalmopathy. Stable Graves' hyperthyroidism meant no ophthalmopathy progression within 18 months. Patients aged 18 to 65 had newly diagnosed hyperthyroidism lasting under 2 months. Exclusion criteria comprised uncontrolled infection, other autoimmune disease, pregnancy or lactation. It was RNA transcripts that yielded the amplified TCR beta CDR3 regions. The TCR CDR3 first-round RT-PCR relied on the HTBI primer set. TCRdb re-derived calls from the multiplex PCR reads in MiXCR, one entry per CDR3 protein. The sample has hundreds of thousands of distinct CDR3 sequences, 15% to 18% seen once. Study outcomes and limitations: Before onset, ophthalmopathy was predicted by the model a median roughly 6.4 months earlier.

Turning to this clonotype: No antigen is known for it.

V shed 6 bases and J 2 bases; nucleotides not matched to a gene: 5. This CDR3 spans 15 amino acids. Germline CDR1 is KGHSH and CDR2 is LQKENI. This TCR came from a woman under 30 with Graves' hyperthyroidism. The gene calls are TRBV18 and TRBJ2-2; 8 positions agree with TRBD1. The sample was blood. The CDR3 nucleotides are TGTGCCAGCTCTCCGGACAGGGCTAACACCGGGGAGCTGTTTTTT. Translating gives CASSPDRANTGELFF. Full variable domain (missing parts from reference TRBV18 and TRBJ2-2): NAGVMQNPRHLVRRRGQEARLRCSPMKGHSHVYWYRQLPEEGLKFMVYLQKENIIDESGMPKERFSAEFPKEGPSILRIQQVVRGDSAAYFCASSPDRANTGELFFGEGSRLTVL.